This T cell receptor (beta chain) was sequenced for a study of early T cells in non-severe SARS-CoV-2 infection. In the study overall: The input, bulk RNA from unsorted whole blood, was sequenced, and chains were unpaired.

Unique molecular identifiers were attached to individual cDNA molecules. TCRdb redid the calling of the 5' RACE reads with MiXCR, one entry per CDR3 protein. The sample carries tens of thousands of distinct CDR3 sequences, more than 4% recorded once. Study outcomes and limitations: VDJdb-based matching was biased toward anti-spike CD8 responses and missed private and CD4 specificities.

This clonotype has at least ten counts. What it binds is not known. CDR3 length equals 11 residues. Trimming cost V 5 bases and J 3 bases, with 3 bases left between them. Germline CDR1 LNHDA, CDR2 SQIVND (reference sequence). The receptor comes from an adult who was a healthcare worker with PCR-confirmed SARS-CoV-2 infection or an uninfected control (not recorded which). The chain uses TRBV19 and TRBJ2-3; D gene uncertain. The material sequenced was whole blood. The CDR3 coding sequence is TGTGCCAGTAGTGCGACAGATACGCAGTATTTT. It is translated as CASSATDTQYF.